A single sample is the source of the 21 T cell receptor beta chains below, sequenced in a study of blood T cell repertoires in COVID-19. Method: immunoSEQ multiplex PCR; TCRdb's copy keeps in-frame clones and lacks some. The sample holds 290,000 or so clones, roughly 90% seen once. Sequencing was performed on peripheral blood. Every receptor here comes from a man between 18 and 35 years old with active or convalescent COVID-19.

CDR3 coding DNA: TGTGCCATCAGGTCCGGGACAGGGTACTACGAGCAGTACTTC. Amino acid sequence: CAIRSGTGYYEQYF. The rearrangement uses TRBV10-3 and TRBJ2-7, with 9 bases identical to TRBD1. CDR1 ENHRY and CDR2 SYGVKD come from the germline V gene. This CDR3 spans 14 amino acids. V was clipped by 6 bases and J by 3 bases; unmatched bases: 6.

The chain employs TRBV29-1 and TRBJ1-1; perhaps TRBD1 as D (6 bases). Germline assignment: CDR1 SQVTM and CDR2 ANQGSEA. This CDR3 comprises 12 residues. In nucleotides, the CDR3 is TGCGGCGGACAGAGGATGAACACTGAAGCTTTCTTT. This sequence encodes CGGQRMNTEAFF.

This clone was seen many times. The chain carries TRBV23-1 and TRBJ2-4, with a weak D call TRBD1 (6 bases). TRBV23-1 is assigned to the ORF class and has an uncertain function. The CDR3 consists of 18 residues. V was shortened by 0 bases and J by 0 bases, with 15 bases between the two germline ends. The CDR3 here is CASSQSKAKGVAKNIQYF. CDR3 DNA sequence: TGCGCCAGCAGTCAATCAAAGGCCAAGGGGGTAGCCAAAAACATTCAGTACTTC.

The chain combines TRBV15 with TRBJ2-5, with 8 positions matching TRBD1. With V trimmed by 5 bases and J by 5 bases, 4 bases remained unmatched. CDR1 and CDR2 (germline): LNHNV, YYDKDF (reference sequence). The CDR3 has 13 residues. As DNA, the CDR3 is TGTGCCACCAGCGCAGGGGGCCGTGAGACCCAGTACTTC. Translating gives CATSAGGRETQYF.

This chain links TRBV28 with TRBJ2-5, with a tentative D call TRBD1 (7 bases). The CDR3 is 18 amino acids. Germline lookup yields CDR1 MDHEN and CDR2 SYDVKM. V was cut by 1 base and J by 5 bases, with 23 bases left in between. The CDR3 sequence: CASSLSPEGSGGLETQYF. CDR3 in DNA: TGTGCCAGCAGTTTATCCCCAGAAGGGTCAGGGGGGTTGGAGACCCAGTACTTC. Based on the CDR3 plus reference TRBV28 and TRBJ2-5, the full variable domain is DVKVTQSSRYLVKRTGEKVFLECVQDMDHENMFWYRQDPGLGLRLIYFSYDVKMKEKGDIPEGYSVSREKKERFSLILESASTNQTSMYLCASSLSPEGSGGLETQYFGPGTRLLVL.

Remarks on this clone: Other DNA sequences of this sample code for an identical CDR3. DNA for the CDR3: TGTGCCAGCAGCCTCGGGGGGTCCTACGAGCAGTACTTC. It encodes CASSLGGSYEQYF. J is TRBJ2-7 and V is TRBV11-3; TRBD2 matches at 7 bases. Trimming removed 5 bases from V and 1 base from J; junction bases left unmatched: 2. The CDR3 has 13 amino acids. Germline V gene data show CDR1 as SGHNT and CDR2 as YENEEA.

The genes are TRBV5-6 and TRBJ1-1, with no clear D. CDR1 SGHDT and CDR2 YYEEEE come from the germline V gene. This CDR3 has 13 residues. Trimming took off 1 base at V and 1 base at J, with 5 bases between the two ends. CDR3 region: CASSLPQNTEAFF. The CDR3 DNA follows: TGTGCCAGCAGCTTGCCACAGAACACTGAAGCTTTCTTT.

The chain carries TRBV18 and TRBJ1-3, with D unclear. Germline values: CDR1 KGHSH, CDR2 LQKENI. Trimming shortened V by 3 bases and J by 0 bases, and 12 bases separated the two germline ends. The CDR3 is 16 residues long. The CDR3 protein is CASSPSGGNSGNTIYF. CDR3 sequence (DNA): TGTGCCAGCTCACCCTCCGGCGGTAACTCTGGAAACACCATATATTTT.

The chain recombines TRBV2 with TRBJ2-2, with 7 bases that match TRBD2. Germline V gene lookup returns CDR1 SNHLY and CDR2 FYNNEI. With 5 bases clipped from V and 4 bases from J, the junction kept 13 bases outside the gene matches. The CDR3 sequence is 17 residues long. The CDR3 region has the DNA TGTGCCAGCAGTAAACCGGCGGGAGAATTGGGCACCGGGGAGCTGTTTTTT. This codes for CASSKPAGELGTGELFF.

In DNA form, the CDR3 reads TGTGCCAGTCTTGCTTACAGGGGGATAGGGCGAAAACTGTTTTTT. Translating it yields CASLAYRGIGRKLFF. The genes are TRBV6-5 and TRBJ1-4; 8 bases line up with TRBD1. CDR1 and CDR2 from the germline V gene are MNHEY and SVGAGI. V was pared by 9 bases and J by 10 bases, with 16 bases of the junction left unmatched. The CDR3 covers 15 residues.

The chain is built from TRBV7-9 and TRBJ1-1, with D possibly matching TRBD1 (6 bases). Trimming took off 3 bases at V and 6 bases at J, with 11 bases between the two ends. CDR3 length: 13 amino acids. CDR1 SEHNR and CDR2 FQNEAQ come from the germline V gene (reference sequence). The CDR3, as DNA: TGTGCCAGCAGCTTCAATCAGGGGTCTGAAGCTTTCTTT. Translating gives CASSFNQGSEAFF.

V gene TRBV4-3 combines with J gene TRBJ2-7, with a weak D call TRBD2 (6 bases). Germline V gene lookup returns CDR1 LGHNA and CDR2 YSLEER. This CDR3 contains 13 residues. V was cut by 1 base and J by 2 bases, with 6 bases left in between. CDR3 sequence: CASSQGLAYEQYF. The DNA for the CDR3 is TGCGCCAGCAGCCAAGGACTAGCCTACGAGCAGTACTTC.

The chain uses TRBV19 and TRBJ1-2; D is unresolved. V dropped 7 bases and J dropped 0 bases, with 9 bases sitting between them. The CDR3 runs 13 residues. Germline lookup yields CDR1 LNHDA and CDR2 SQIVND (reference sequence). The CDR3 loop is CASIGAANYGYTF. As DNA, the CDR3 is TGTGCCAGTATCGGAGCAGCTAACTATGGCTACACCTTC.

This chain joins TRBV28 and TRBJ2-7; D is possibly TRBD1 (6 bases). The CDR3 spans 17 residues. V was pared by 3 bases and J by 0 bases, with 18 bases between. Germline V CDR1 and CDR2: MDHEN, SYDVKM. The CDR3 is CASSFRAGQKASYEQYF. The CDR3 bases are TGTGCCAGCAGTTTTAGGGCCGGACAGAAAGCCTCCTACGAGCAGTACTTC. Drawing the rest from reference TRBV28 and TRBJ2-7, the complete variable domain is DVKVTQSSRYLVKRTGEKVFLECVQDMDHENMFWYRQDPGLGLRLIYFSYDVKMKEKGDIPEGYSVSREKKERFSLILESASTNQTSMYLCASSFRAGQKASYEQYFGPGTRLTVT.

Remarks on this clone: This specimen includes other DNA sequences encoding the same CDR3. Here the CDR3 reads CASRRGLNTEAFF. The CDR3 DNA sequence: TGTGCCAGCAGAAGGGGTCTGAACACTGAAGCTTTCTTT. The chain has TRBV9 and TRBJ1-1; maybe TRBD1 (5 bases). The V gene lost 5 bases and the J gene lost 0 bases, with 8 bases spanning the gap. CDR3 length: 13 residues. Germline CDR1 and CDR2: SGDLS and YYNGEE.

The CDR3 sequence: CASSYSLDSPYSNQPQHF. In DNA form, the CDR3 reads TGTGCCAGCAGTTACTCCCTGGACAGCCCATATAGCAATCAGCCCCAGCATTTT. The rearrangement links TRBV6-2 or TRBV6-3 to TRBJ1-5, with D maybe TRBD1 (6 bases). V lost 0 bases, J lost 0 bases, and 15 bases lay in between. The CDR3 is made up of 18 amino acids. Germline loops: CDR1 MNHEY, CDR2 SVGEGT.

V gene TRBV6-6 combines with J gene TRBJ1-5; TRBD1 matches 7 bases. Germline loops: CDR1 MNHNY, CDR2 SVGAGI (reference sequence). The length of the CDR3 is 16 residues. V lost 0 bases, J lost 4 bases, and 6 bases stayed unmatched. The CDR3 sequence is CASSYSAGQFNQPQHF. The DNA for the CDR3 is TGTGCCAGCAGTTACTCGGCGGGACAGTTTAATCAGCCCCAGCATTTT.

V gene TRBV4-1 combines with J gene TRBJ2-7; 9 bases line up with TRBD2. Germline V gives CDR1 MGHRA, CDR2 YSYEKL. V lost 1 base, J lost 4 bases, and 8 bases stayed unmatched. CDR3 length equals 16 residues. The CDR3: CASSQVGLAGSYEQYF. The CDR3 DNA reads TGCGCCAGCAGCCAAGTCGGTCTAGCGGGGAGTTACGAGCAGTACTTC.

The gene calls are TRBV5-5 and TRBJ2-7; 9 bases are shared with TRBD1. Germline assignment: CDR1 SGHKS and CDR2 YYEKEE (reference sequence). The V and J ends lost 4 bases and 4 bases, in that order; junction bases with no gene match: 9. The CDR3 has 15 amino acids. CDR3 loop: CASSPAGQGLYEQYF. The CDR3 nucleotides are TGTGCCAGCAGCCCGGCGGGACAGGGACTATACGAGCAGTACTTC.

The genes are TRBV6-5 and TRBJ1-4; 9 bases map to TRBD1. The CDR3 contains 14 residues. V gave up 5 bases and J gave up 8 bases; unmatched junction bases: 6. Germline V gene data show CDR1 as MNHEY and CDR2 as SVGAGI. CDR3: CASSLGQGGEKLFF. The CDR3 DNA reads as TGTGCCAGCAGTCTGGGACAGGGTGGGGAAAAACTGTTTTTT.

The chain joins TRBV6-2 or TRBV6-3 to TRBJ1-5; tentative D call: TRBD1 (6 bases). This CDR3 spans 15 amino acids. From germline, CDR1 is MNHEY and CDR2 SVGEGT. Trimming pared 6 bases from V and 5 bases from J, leaving 17 bases between. The chain's CDR3 is CASSPGWRTDQPQHF. In DNA, the CDR3 is TGTGCCAGCAGCCCTGGGTGGAGGACAGATCAGCCCCAGCATTTT.